This T cell receptor (beta chain) appears in the sequencing data of a study of OX40 agonist ivuxolimab in advanced cancers. About the study: From 23 to 79 years was the age range, with a mean of about 56 years, and around 84% were male. Therapy given before enrollment (anti-PD-1, anti-PD-L1 or anti-CTLA-4) was allowed, and around 40% had some. Study-level findings and limits: CD8+ T cells averaged more expanded clones than CD4+.

The protocol was immunoSEQ multiplex PCR, while the TCRdb copy is restricted to in-frame clones and leaves out a portion. The sample holds roughly 72,000 clones, 75% to 90% seen once. Germline V gene sequence: CDR1 MNHEY, CDR2 SVGAGI. This CDR3 is built from 16 residues. Trimming removed 0 bases from V and 1 base from J; junction bases left unmatched: 5. In the case of this clone: Its antigen is still unknown.

The source material was CD4+ or CD8+ T cells sorted from blood, sampled in a trial of the OX40 agonist ivuxolimab. The V call is TRBV6-5, the J call TRBJ1-1; 7 bases fit TRBD1. The sequence was obtained from an adult with an advanced solid tumor such as melanoma, head and neck, liver or kidney cancer. CDR3 amino acids: CASSYSRRTGNTEAFF. CDR3 in DNA: TGTGCCAGCAGTTACTCGAGGAGGACAGGGAACACTGAAGCTTTCTTT.